This entry lists 5 T cell receptor beta chains sequenced from one sample in a study of shared clonotypes between healthy human individuals. The data were produced by immunoSEQ multiplex PCR, yet TCRdb's version contains in-frame clones alone and is incomplete. This table has fewer than 700,000 clones, around 76% appearing once. The material sequenced was PBMCs. These receptors were obtained from a middle-aged woman in good health. Some clones in this sample may be carry-over from other donors' samples.

This chain connects TRBV28 to TRBJ2-7; the match to TRBD2 covers 14 bases. V was pared by 6 bases and J by 5 bases, with 12 bases of the junction left unmatched. This CDR3 has 17 residues. Germline CDR1 and CDR2: MDHEN and SYDVKM. The CDR3 DNA is TGTGCCAGCAGCCGCCACGAGGGACTAGCGGGAGTAAACGAGCAGTACTTC. Translated, it gives CASSRHEGLAGVNEQYF. Together with reference TRBV28 and TRBJ2-7, the CDR3 gives the full variable domain: DVKVTQSSRYLVKRTGEKVFLECVQDMDHENMFWYRQDPGLGLRLIYFSYDVKMKEKGDIPEGYSVSREKKERFSLILESASTNQTSMYLCASSRHEGLAGVNEQYFGPGTRLTVT.

To note about this clone: This same CDR3 is encoded by further DNA sequences in the sample. V gene TRBV28 combines with J gene TRBJ2-7, with 11 nucleotides matching TRBD2. V dropped 1 base and J dropped 0; count of bases not matched to a gene: 2. Looked up from germline, CDR1 is MDHEN and CDR2 is SYDVKM. CDR3 length: 16 residues. The DNA for the CDR3 is TGTGCCAGCAGTTTATTGGGGACTAGCGGCTCCTACGAGCAGTACTTC. It specifies CASSLLGTSGSYEQYF.

The CDR3 protein is CASRYSGTSGNTIYF. DNA for the CDR3: TGCGCCAGCAGATATAGCGGGACGTCTGGAAACACCATATATTTT. The V and J genes are TRBV10-2 and TRBJ1-3; perhaps TRBD1 as D (5 bases). Germline V lookup: CDR1 WSHSY, CDR2 SAAADI. The CDR3 is 15 residues long. Trimming took 6 bases from V and 1 from J, leaving 13 bases between them.

This clone was recorded a few times. Other nucleotide sequences in the sample specify the same CDR3. The J gene is TRBJ1-3, the V gene TRBV4-1; D is undetermined. CDR1 MGHRA and CDR2 YSYEKL come from the germline V gene. V was trimmed by 1 base and J by 1 base, leaving 8 bases between them. CDR3 size: 15 residues. CDR3 sequence reads: CASSQAGRSGNTIYF. The CDR3 coding sequence is TGCGCCAGCAGCCAAGCCGGGAGGTCTGGAAACACCATATATTTT.

This sequence joins TRBV7-9 and TRBJ2-7; D possibly corresponds to TRBD1 (5 bases). The ends were cut back, 4 bases at V and 4 bases at J, with 11 bases in the middle. Germline V gene lookup returns CDR1 SEHNR and CDR2 FQNEAQ (reference sequence). This CDR3 has 13 residues. CDR3 DNA: TGTGCCAGCAGCTCCTCAGGGATATACGAGCAGTACTTC. This encodes CASSSSGIYEQYF.